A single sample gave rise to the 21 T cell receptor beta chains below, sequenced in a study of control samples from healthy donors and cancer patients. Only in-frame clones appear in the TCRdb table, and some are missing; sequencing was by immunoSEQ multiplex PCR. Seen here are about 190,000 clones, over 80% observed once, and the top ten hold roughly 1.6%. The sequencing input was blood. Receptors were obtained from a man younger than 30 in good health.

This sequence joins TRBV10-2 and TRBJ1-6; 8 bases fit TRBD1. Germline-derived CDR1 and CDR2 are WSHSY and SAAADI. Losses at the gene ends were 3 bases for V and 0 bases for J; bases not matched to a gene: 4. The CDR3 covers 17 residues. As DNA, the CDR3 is TGCGCCAGCAGTGACAGGGACAGGAGCTCCTATAATTCACCCCTCCACTTT. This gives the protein CASSDRDRSSYNSPLHF.

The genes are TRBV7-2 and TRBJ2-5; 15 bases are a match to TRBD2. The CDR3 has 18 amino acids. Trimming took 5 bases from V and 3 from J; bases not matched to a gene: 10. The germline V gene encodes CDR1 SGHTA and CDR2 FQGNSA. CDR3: CASSGWTSGGAWEETQYF. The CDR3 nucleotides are TGTGCCAGCAGCGGCTGGACTAGCGGGGGGGCCTGGGAAGAGACCCAGTACTTC.

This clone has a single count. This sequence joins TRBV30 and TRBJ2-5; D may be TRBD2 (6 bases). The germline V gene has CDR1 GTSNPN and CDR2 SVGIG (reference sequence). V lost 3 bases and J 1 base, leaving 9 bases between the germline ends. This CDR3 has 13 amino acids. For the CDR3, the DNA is TGTGCCTGGAGGCGGGACCTCCAAGAGACCCAGTACTTC. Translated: CAWRRDLQETQYF. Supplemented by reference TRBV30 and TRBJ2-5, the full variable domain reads SQTIHQWPATLVQPVGSPLSLECTVEGTSNPNLYWYRQAAGRGLQLLFYSVGIGQISSEVPQNLSASRPQDRQFILSSKKLLLSDSGFYLCAWRRDLQETQYFGPGTRLLVL.

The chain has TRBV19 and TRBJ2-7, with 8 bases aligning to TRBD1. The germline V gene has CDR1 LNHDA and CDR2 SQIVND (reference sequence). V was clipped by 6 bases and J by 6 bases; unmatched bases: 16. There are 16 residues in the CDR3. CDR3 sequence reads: CASRSGSRAGGGEQYF. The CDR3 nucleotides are TGTGCCAGTAGAAGTGGGTCGAGGGCAGGGGGCGGCGAGCAGTACTTC.

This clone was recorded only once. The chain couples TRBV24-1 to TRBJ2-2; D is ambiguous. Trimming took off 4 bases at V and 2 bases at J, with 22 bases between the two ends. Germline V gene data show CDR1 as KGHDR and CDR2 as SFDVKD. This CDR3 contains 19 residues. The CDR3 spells CATSDPSGKVDPNTGELFF. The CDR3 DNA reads TGTGCCACCAGTGACCCATCCGGAAAGGTGGACCCCAACACCGGGGAGCTGTTTTTT.

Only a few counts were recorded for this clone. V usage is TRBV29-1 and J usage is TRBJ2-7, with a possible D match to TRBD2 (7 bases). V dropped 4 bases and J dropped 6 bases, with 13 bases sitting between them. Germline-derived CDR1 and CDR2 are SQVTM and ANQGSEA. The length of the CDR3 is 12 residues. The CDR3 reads CSVVQGGSEQYF. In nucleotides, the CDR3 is TGCAGCGTTGTACAGGGAGGGTCCGAGCAGTACTTC.

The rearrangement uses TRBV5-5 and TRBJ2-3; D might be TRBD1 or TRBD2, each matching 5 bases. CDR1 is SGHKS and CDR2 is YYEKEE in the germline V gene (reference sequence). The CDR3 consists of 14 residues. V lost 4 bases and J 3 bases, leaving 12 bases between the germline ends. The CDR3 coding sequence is TGTGCCAGCAGCCCGGGACCGATAACAGATACGCAGTATTTT. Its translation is CASSPGPITDTQYF.

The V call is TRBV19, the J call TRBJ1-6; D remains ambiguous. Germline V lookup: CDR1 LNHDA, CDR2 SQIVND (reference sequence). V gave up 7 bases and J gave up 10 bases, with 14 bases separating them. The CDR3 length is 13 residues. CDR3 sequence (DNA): TGTGCCAGTACTACAGTGCCGATGTCACCCCTCCACTTT. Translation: CASTTVPMSPLHF.

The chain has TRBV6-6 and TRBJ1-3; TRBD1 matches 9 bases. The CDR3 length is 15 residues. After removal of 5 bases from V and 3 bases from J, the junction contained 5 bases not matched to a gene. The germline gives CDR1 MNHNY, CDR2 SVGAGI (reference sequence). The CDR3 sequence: CASSTGGISGNTIYF. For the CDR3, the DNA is TGTGCCAGCAGTACAGGGGGCATCAGTGGAAACACCATATATTTT.

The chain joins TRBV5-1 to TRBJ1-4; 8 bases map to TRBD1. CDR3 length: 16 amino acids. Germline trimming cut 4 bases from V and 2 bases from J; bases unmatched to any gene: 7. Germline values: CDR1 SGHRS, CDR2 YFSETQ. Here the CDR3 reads CASSRTGTTTNEKLFF. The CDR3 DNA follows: TGCGCCAGCAGCCGGACAGGGACCACGACTAATGAAAAACTGTTTTTT. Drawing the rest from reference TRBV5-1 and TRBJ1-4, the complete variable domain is KAGVTQTPRYLIKTRGQQVTLSCSPISGHRSVSWYQQTPGQGLQFLFEYFSETQRNKGNFPGRFSGRQFSNSRSEMNVSTLELGDSALYLCASSRTGTTTNEKLFFGSGTQLSVL.

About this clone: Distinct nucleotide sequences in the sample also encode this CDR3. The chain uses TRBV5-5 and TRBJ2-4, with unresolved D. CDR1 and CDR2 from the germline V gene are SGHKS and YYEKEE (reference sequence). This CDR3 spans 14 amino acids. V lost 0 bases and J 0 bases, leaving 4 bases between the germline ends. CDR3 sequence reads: CASSLDIAKNIQYF. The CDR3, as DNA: TGTGCCAGCAGCTTGGATATAGCCAAAAACATTCAGTACTTC.

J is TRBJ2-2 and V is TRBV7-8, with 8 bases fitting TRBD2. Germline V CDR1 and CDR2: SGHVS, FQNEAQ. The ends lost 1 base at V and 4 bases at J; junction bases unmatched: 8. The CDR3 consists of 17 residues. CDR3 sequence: CASSLGTGGGGTGELFF. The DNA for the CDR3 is TGTGCCAGCAGCTTAGGAACGGGGGGGGGAGGCACCGGGGAGCTGTTTTTT.

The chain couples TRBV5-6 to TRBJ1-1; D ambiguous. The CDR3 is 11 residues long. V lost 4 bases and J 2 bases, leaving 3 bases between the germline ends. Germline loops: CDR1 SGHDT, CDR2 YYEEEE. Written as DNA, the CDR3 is TGTGCCAGCAGCCGCAACACTGAAGCTTTCTTT. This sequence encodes CASSRNTEAFF.

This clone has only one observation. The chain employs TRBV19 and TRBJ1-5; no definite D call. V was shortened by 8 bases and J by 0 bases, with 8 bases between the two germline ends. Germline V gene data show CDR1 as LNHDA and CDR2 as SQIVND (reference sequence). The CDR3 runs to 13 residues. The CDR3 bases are TGTGCCAGTCGAGGTTTTAGCAATCAGCCCCAGCATTTT. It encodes CASRGFSNQPQHF.

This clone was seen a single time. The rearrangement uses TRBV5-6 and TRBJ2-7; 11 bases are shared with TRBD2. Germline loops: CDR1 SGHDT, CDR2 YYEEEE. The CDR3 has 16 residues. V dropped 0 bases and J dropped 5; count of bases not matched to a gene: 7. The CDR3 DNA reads TGTGCCAGCAGCTTGGACACTAGCGGGGGTTTCGACGAGCAGTACTTC. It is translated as CASSLDTSGGFDEQYF.

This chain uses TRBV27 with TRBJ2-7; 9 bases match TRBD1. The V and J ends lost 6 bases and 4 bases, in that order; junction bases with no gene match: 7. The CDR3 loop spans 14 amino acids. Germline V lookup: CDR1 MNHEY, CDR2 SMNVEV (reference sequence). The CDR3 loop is CASSLGTGPYEQYF. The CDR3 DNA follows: TGTGCCAGCAGCCTTGGGACAGGGCCGTACGAGCAGTACTTC.

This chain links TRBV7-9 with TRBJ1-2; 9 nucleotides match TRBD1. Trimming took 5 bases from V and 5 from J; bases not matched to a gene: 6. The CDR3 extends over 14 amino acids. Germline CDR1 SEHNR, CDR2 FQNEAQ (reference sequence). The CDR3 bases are TGTGCCAGCAGCCCGCGGGACAGGGAATATGGCTACACCTTC. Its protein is CASSPRDREYGYTF.

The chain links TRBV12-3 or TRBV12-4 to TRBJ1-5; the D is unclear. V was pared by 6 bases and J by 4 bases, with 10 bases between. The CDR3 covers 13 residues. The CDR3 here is CASSPTVNQPQHF. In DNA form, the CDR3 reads TGTGCCAGCAGCCCTACAGTTAATCAGCCCCAGCATTTT.

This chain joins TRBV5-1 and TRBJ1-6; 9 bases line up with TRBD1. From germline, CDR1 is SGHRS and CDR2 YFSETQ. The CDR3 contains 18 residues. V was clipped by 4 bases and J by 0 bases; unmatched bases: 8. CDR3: CASSPGTGKASYNSPLHF. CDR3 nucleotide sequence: TGCGCCAGCAGCCCCGGGACAGGGAAGGCCTCCTATAATTCACCCCTCCACTTT.

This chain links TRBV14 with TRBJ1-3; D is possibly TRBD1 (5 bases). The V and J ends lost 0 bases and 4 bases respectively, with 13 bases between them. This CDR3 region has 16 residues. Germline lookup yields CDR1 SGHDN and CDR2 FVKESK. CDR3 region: CASSQDYGGTGNTIYF. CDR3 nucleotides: TGTGCCAGCAGCCAAGATTACGGGGGGACGGGAAACACCATATATTTT.

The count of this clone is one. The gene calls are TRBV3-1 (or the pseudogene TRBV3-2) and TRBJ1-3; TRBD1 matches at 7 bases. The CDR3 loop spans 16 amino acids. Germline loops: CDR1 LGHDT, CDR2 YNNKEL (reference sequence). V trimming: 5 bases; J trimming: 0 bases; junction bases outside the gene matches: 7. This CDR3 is CASSSTDRNSGNTIYF. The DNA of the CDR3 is TGTGCCAGCAGCTCAACGGACAGGAACTCTGGAAACACCATATATTTT.